The sequence of this TCR beta chain was determined in a study of blood T cell repertoires in COVID-19. As for the study in general: Whether acute or convalescent, the COVID-19 samples came from the United States, Italy and Spain. T cells, B-cell-depleted T cells, or PBMCs provided the cDNA or gDNA that served as material.

The germline V gene has CDR1 MNHEY and CDR2 SVGAGI. Trimming removed 2 bases from V and 7 bases from J; junction bases left unmatched: 8. The CDR3 is 14 residues long. Study processing details: How many nucleated cells were present was estimated from reference gene primer amplification. Here immunoSEQ multiplex PCR was the method, and the copy in TCRdb shows in-frame clones only, minus some. That table gives V, J and clone size, and the DNA gave D and trimming. The repertoire holds 300,000 to 350,000 clones, with around 83% as singletons. The sequence was collected from a man aged 25-45 years with active or convalescent COVID-19. Sequences were obtained from peripheral blood. The gene calls are TRBV6-5 and TRBJ2-7; 7 nucleotides agree with TRBD2. CDR3 DNA: TGTGCCAGCAGTTACGGACGGGAGGTGGTAGAGCAGTACTTC. Amino acid sequence: CASSYGREVVEQYF.